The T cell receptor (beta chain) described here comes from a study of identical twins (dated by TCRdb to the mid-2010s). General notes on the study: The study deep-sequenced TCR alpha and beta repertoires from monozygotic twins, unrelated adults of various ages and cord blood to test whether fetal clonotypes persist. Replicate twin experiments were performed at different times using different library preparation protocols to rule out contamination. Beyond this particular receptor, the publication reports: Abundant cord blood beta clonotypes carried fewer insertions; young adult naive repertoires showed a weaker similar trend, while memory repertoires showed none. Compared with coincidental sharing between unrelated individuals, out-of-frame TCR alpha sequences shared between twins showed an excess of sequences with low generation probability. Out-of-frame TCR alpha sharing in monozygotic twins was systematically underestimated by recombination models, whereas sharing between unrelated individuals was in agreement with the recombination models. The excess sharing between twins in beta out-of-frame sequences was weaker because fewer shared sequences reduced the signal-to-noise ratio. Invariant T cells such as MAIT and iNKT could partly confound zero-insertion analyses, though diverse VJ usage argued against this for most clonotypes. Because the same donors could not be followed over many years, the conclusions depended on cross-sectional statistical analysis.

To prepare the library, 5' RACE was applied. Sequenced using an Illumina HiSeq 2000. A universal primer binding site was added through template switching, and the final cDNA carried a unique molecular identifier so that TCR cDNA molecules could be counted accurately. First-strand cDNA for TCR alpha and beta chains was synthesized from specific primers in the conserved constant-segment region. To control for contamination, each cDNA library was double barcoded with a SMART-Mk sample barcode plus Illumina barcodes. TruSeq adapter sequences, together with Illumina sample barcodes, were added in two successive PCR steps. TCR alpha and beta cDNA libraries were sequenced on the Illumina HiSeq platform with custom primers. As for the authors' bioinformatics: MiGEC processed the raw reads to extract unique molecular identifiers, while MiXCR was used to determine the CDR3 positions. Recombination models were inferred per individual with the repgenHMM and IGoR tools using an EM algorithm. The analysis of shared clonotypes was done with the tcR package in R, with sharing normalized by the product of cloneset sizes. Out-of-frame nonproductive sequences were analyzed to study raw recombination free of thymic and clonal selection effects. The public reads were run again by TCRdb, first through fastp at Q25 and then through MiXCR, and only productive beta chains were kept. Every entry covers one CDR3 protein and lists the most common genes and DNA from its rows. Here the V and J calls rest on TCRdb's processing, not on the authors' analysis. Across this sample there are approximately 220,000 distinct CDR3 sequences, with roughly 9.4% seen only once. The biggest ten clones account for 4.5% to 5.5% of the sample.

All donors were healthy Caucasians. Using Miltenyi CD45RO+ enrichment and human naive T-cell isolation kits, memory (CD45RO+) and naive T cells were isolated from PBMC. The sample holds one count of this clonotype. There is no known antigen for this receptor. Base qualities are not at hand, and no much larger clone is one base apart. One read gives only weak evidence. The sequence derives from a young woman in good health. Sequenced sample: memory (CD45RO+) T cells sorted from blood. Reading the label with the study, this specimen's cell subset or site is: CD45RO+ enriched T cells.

The CDR3 here reads CASSIEAQLSQYF. The nucleotides read TGTGCCAGTAGTATAGAGGCACAGCTTAGCCAGTATTTT. The chain is encoded by TRBV19 joined to TRBJ2-3, with the D gene too uncertain to name. The CDR3 starts with the cysteine, ends with the phenylalanine, and has 13 residues. Kept here is only the CDR3 DNA, which spans 39 bases and is read in frame from base 1. V drops 0 bases and J drops 12 bases, leaving 13 bases in between. Sequences LNHDA (CDR1) and SQIVND (CDR2) are obtained from the germline V gene (reference sequence). The CDR3, completed at both ends by the reference TRBV19 and TRBJ2-3 genes, gives the full variable domain DGGITQSPKYLFRKEGQNVTLSCEQNLNHDAMYWYRQDPGQGLRLIYYSQIVNDFQKGDIAEGYSVSREKKESFPLTVTSAQKNPTAFYLCASSIEAQLSQYFGPGTRLTVL.